This is a list of T cell receptor beta chains from one sample in a study of vaccination effects on CD4 cells after COVID-19. Produced via immunoSEQ multiplex PCR; TCRdb's table is partial and in-frame only. The sample holds around 46,000 clones, 65% to 80% seen once. These receptors have no known antigen. This specimen consisted of CD4+ T cells from PBMCs cultured without peptide, obtained after COVID-19 vaccination. All receptors derive from a human donor who received a COVID-19 vaccine. The CDR3 runs from the conserved cysteine through the conserved F or W. A D gene is named only where the DNA matches it firmly. Not every row has a clone size; where given, it reads once, few, many or a size class.

cdr3_length d_call clone_size j_call v_call cdr3_nt cdr3_aa
15 TRBD1 NA TRBJ1-2 TRBV6-1 TGTGCCAGCAGTGAAATAGGGACAGGGGGAGTTGGCTACACCTTC CASSEIGTGGVGYTF
13 TRBD1 NA TRBJ1-4 TRBV29-1 TGCAGCGCCCAACAGGGGGCTAATGAAAAACTGTTTTTT CSAQQGANEKLFF
18 NA NA TRBJ2-7 TRBV4-1 TGCGCCAGCAGCCAAAAGCCGTACGGCGAAAGCATGCCCTACGAGCAGTACTTC CASSQKPYGESMPYEQYF
15 TRBD1 NA TRBJ1-3 TRBV7-9 TGTGCCAGCAGCCCGACGGGACAGGCAGCGGACACCATATATTTT CASSPTGQAADTIYF
14 TRBD1 NA TRBJ1-2 TRBV6-6 TGTGCCAGCACCACTAGCCGGGACAGCTATGGCTACACCTTC CASTTSRDSYGYTF
17 NA NA TRBJ1-3 TRBV15 TGTGCCACCAGCAGAGAAGAGGTGGTCAGAGCAGGAAACACCATATATTTT CATSREEVVRAGNTIYF
15 NA NA TRBJ1-1 TRBV24-1 TGTGCCACCTTGGTCCGTGGCACTTTGAACACTGAAGCTTTCTTT CATLVRGTLNTEAFF
16 TRBD1 NA TRBJ1-4 TRBV4-1 TGCGCCAGCAGCCAAGGACAGGGGGGCAATAATGAAAAACTGTTTTTT CASSQGQGGNNEKLFF
12 NA NA TRBJ2-3 TRBV11-3 TGTGCCAGCAGCATAGTGACAGATACGCAGTATTTT CASSIVTDTQYF
12 NA NA TRBJ1-1 TRBV9 TGTGCCAGCAGCGTTCAGCGTACTGAAGCTTTCTTT CASSVQRTEAFF
13 NA few TRBJ2-7 TRBV5-1 TGCGCCAGCAGCTTGAGTGCAACCTACGAGCAGTACTTC CASSLSATYEQYF
15 NA NA TRBJ2-5 TRBV19 TGTGCCAGTAGTATCAATTGGGCGGGGAAAGAGACCCAGTACTTC CASSINWAGKETQYF
12 NA NA TRBJ1-2 TRBV19 TGTGCCAGTACTCGGGGAGACTATGGCTACACCTTC CASTRGDYGYTF
15 NA NA TRBJ2-7 TRBV19 TGTGCCAGTAGTTCGCCGGGGGAGGTAACCCTCGAGCAGTACTTC CASSSPGEVTLEQYF
18 NA once TRBJ2-3 TRBV24-1 TGTGCCACCAGTGATTCGACGAATTGGGCGGAGCGCACAGATACGCAGTATTTT CATSDSTNWAERTDTQYF
16 TRBD1 NA TRBJ1-2 TRBV29-1 TGCAGCGGAACCGGGACAGGGGGCGAGGGGTGCTATGGCTACACCTTC CSGTGTGGEGCYGYTF
15 NA few TRBJ2-2 TRBV7-9 TGTGCCAGCAGCAGTCCCCGCAGGGTAACCGGGGAGCTGTTTTTT CASSSPRRVTGELFF
14 NA NA TRBJ1-1 TRBV3-1/TRBV3-2 TGTGCCAGCAGCCAAGATCAAGCTAACACTGAAGCTTTCTTT CASSQDQANTEAFF
14 TRBD1 few TRBJ2-1 TRBV5-4 TGTGCCAGCAGCTCAGACAGGGGGGTGGGTGAGCAGTTCTTC CASSSDRGVGEQFF
14 NA NA TRBJ2-1 TRBV24-1 TGTGCCACCAGTGACGGGGGAATCGGCAATGAGCAGTTCTTC CATSDGGIGNEQFF
13 NA NA TRBJ2-2 TRBV6-6 TGTGCCAGCAGTCCATCCCGGGCCGGGGAGCTGTTTTTT CASSPSRAGELFF
15 NA NA TRBJ1-3 TRBV18 TGTGCCAGCTCAATTCAGGGTTCTGATGGAAACACCATATATTTT CASSIQGSDGNTIYF
15 TRBD1 NA TRBJ1-5 TRBV6-1 TGTGCCAGCAGTGATGGGGCGACAGGGGCTCAGCCCCAGCATTTT CASSDGATGAQPQHF
13 TRBD1 NA TRBJ2-7 TRBV19 TGTGCCAGTAGTATCCGGACAGGGCTCGAGCAGTACTTC CASSIRTGLEQYF
16 NA NA TRBJ2-3 TRBV6-4 TGTGCCAGCAGTGACTCGGGCGGGGTCGGCACAGATACGCAGTATTTT CASSDSGGVGTDTQYF
17 NA NA TRBJ2-7 TRBV4-1 TGCGCCAGCAGCCAACCAGGCATTGGGACCCCCGGATACGAGCAGTACTTC CASSQPGIGTPGYEQYF
13 NA NA TRBJ1-2 TRBV6-5 TGTGCCAGCAGCTGGCAAATCAACTATGGCTACACCTTC CASSWQINYGYTF
13 NA NA TRBJ1-4 TRBV12-3/TRBV12-4 TGTGCCAGCAGGGATGCAACTAATGAAAAACTGTTTTTT CASRDATNEKLFF
15 TRBD1 NA TRBJ1-3 TRBV19 TGTGCCAGTAGTACACAAAGGGGGCTTGGAAACACCATATATTTT CASSTQRGLGNTIYF
16 NA NA TRBJ2-7 TRBV11-3 TGTGCCAGCAGCTTAGATTTTGGGACGGATACCTACGAGCAGTACTTC CASSLDFGTDTYEQYF
14 NA NA TRBJ1-4 TRBV6-1 TGTGCCAGCAGTGAATTCGGGTTTAATGAAAAACTGTTTTTT CASSEFGFNEKLFF
11 NA few TRBJ2-2 TRBV2 TGTGCCAGCACTGGATACGGGGAGCTGTTTTTT CASTGYGELFF
16 NA NA TRBJ1-1 TRBV6-4 TGTGCCAGCAGTGACTCGAGTTGGGGGGGGAACACTGAAGCTTTCTTT CASSDSSWGGNTEAFF
15 NA NA TRBJ2-3 TRBV6-6 TGTGCCAGCAGCCCGACCCTCCAGAGCACAGATACGCAGTATTTT CASSPTLQSTDTQYF
14 TRBD1 NA TRBJ1-3 TRBV3-1/TRBV3-2 TGTGCCAGCAGCTCCGCGGACAGGGCGAACACCATATATTTT CASSSADRANTIYF
15 NA NA TRBJ1-6 TRBV19 TGTGCCAGTAGTATAGAAAAGCGCACGAATTCACCCCTCCACTTT CASSIEKRTNSPLHF
15 TRBD2 NA TRBJ2-3 TRBV7-7 TGTGCCAGCAGCTCAGGACTAGCACGCACAGATACGCAGTATTTT CASSSGLARTDTQYF
13 TRBD1 NA TRBJ2-7 TRBV19 TGTGCCGTAGGGGGGACAGGGGCCTACGAGCAGTACTTC CAVGGTGAYEQYF
14 NA NA TRBJ1-4 TRBV11-2 TGTGCCAGCAGCTATGGGACGGGAAATGAAAAACTGTTTTTT CASSYGTGNEKLFF
13 NA NA TRBJ2-3 TRBV19 TGTGCCAGTATTTTCAGGGGACGGGATACGCAGTATTTT CASIFRGRDTQYF
16 TRBD2 NA TRBJ2-1 TRBV9 TGTGCCAGCAGCGTGTCGGGTAGCGGGGCCTACAATGAGCAGTTCTTC CASSVSGSGAYNEQFF
16 TRBD1 NA TRBJ1-2 TRBV7-8 TGTGCCAGCAGCCCCGCAAGTACAGGGACAGACTATGGCTACACCTTC CASSPASTGTDYGYTF
17 TRBD2 NA TRBJ2-3 TRBV7-9 TGTGCCAGCAGCCAAGCGGGGGCCTCCCTCGGCACAGATACGCAGTATTTT CASSQAGASLGTDTQYF
15 NA NA TRBJ2-7 TRBV6-2/TRBV6-3 TGTGCCAGCAGCCGGACTCAGGGGCTCACCTACGAGCAGTACTTC CASSRTQGLTYEQYF
15 TRBD1 NA TRBJ1-2 TRBV5-1 TGCGCCAGCAGCTTGGTTGGGACAGACCTCTATGGCTACACCTTC CASSLVGTDLYGYTF
15 NA few TRBJ2-7 TRBV6-5 TGTGCCAGCAGTTACTCGGGACTCCTCCCCTACGAGCAGTACTTC CASSYSGLLPYEQYF
12 TRBD1 NA TRBJ1-2 TRBV19 TGTGCCAGTAGTGACAGGGACTATGGCTACACCTTC CASSDRDYGYTF
15 NA NA TRBJ1-1 TRBV27 TGTGCCAGCAGCAAAAACCGACCGGGACTTGGTGAAGCTTTCTTT CASSKNRPGLGEAFF
15 NA NA TRBJ1-1 TRBV18 TGTGCCAGCTCACCGGGCGAGCAGGCGAACACTGAAGCTTTCTTT CASSPGEQANTEAFF
15 NA NA TRBJ2-7 TRBV11-2 TGTGCCAGCAGCTTAGCGGGGAGAGGGGCCTACGAGCAGTACTTC CASSLAGRGAYEQYF
18 TRBD2 NA TRBJ2-7 TRBV11-3 TGTGCCAGCAGGAGACCGGGACTAGCGGGAGTATCGTCATACGAGCAGTACTTC CASRRPGLAGVSSYEQYF
14 NA NA TRBJ1-5 TRBV5-8 TGTGCCAGCAGCTTGGGGTTGAAGGAGCAGCCCCAGCATTTT CASSLGLKEQPQHF
13 TRBD1 NA TRBJ2-1 TRBV29-1 TGCAGCGTTAGGGACAGGTCCTACAATGAGCAGTTCTTC CSVRDRSYNEQFF
16 TRBD2 NA TRBJ2-2 TRBV19 TGTGCCAGTAGCAGGACTAGCGGGAGGTGGACCGGGGAGCTGTTTTTT CASSRTSGRWTGELFF
12 NA NA TRBJ1-1 TRBV9 TGTGCCAGCAGGCACAAGAACACTGAAGCTTTCTTT CASRHKNTEAFF
15 NA NA TRBJ2-1 TRBV6-5 TGTGCCAGTACCGAAACTGGTGATAATTACAATGAGCAGTTCTTC CASTETGDNYNEQFF
16 NA NA TRBJ1-6 TRBV6-5 TGTGCCAGCAGTTACGGCAACTCGGGGCTGGGCTCACCCCTCCACTTT CASSYGNSGLGSPLHF
15 NA NA TRBJ2-1 TRBV6-2/TRBV6-3 TGTGCCAGCAGTTACCACCAGGGTTTTGGCAATGAGCAGTTCTTC CASSYHQGFGNEQFF
15 NA NA TRBJ2-3 TRBV5-4 TGTGCCAGCAGCTTGGCCCCTAGAGAGGGGGATACGCAGTATTTT CASSLAPREGDTQYF
15 NA few TRBJ2-2 TRBV6-6 TGTGCCAGCGGCCCCCCGGCAGGGGCCACCGGGGAGCTGTTTTTT CASGPPAGATGELFF